This T cell receptor beta chain came from a study of regulatory T cells in long-lasting Graves disease. The overall study: The study enrolled newly diagnosed Graves' patients on antithyroid drugs under 3 months. Study observations and caveats: Preferential use of TRBV28, TRBJ1-2 and TRBJ2-5 was seen in persistent disease.

Arm-PCR of CDR3 regions with iRepertoire HTBI primers generated TCR beta libraries. TCRdb processed the multiplex PCR reads anew with MiXCR; each CDR3 protein has one entry. The table shows 200,000 to 250,000 distinct CDR3 sequences, with roughly 19% occurring only once. This CDR3 comprises 17 residues. CDR1 SGHRS and CDR2 YFSETQ come from the germline V gene. This clonotype was detected ten times or more. What it recognizes is unknown. A junction end diverges from the germline sequence, so it may reflect a read error. Specified time point: newly diagnosed GD, antithyroid drugs for less than 3 months. With RNA extracted from PBMCs as input, the TCR library was made. This sample was shared with a second study, whose subject was T cells in Graves' hyperthyroidism and ophthalmopathy.

This material consisted of peripheral blood mononuclear cells (PBMCs), taken at new diagnosis, from a patient treated with antithyroid drugs. The TCR comes from a woman between 25 and 40 years old with Graves disease. The rearrangement uses TRBV5-1 and TRBJ2-7; possibly TRBD1 for D (6 bases). The CDR3 DNA is TGTGCCAGCAGCCATTCCTCGACAGGAAGGGTAATCTACGAGCAGTACTTC. Its translation: CASSHSSTGRVIYEQYF. Supplemented by reference TRBV5-1 and TRBJ2-7, the full variable domain reads KAGVTQTPRYLIKTRGQQVTLSCSPISGHRSVSWYQQTPGQGLQFLFEYFSETQRNKGNFPGRFSGRQFSNSRSEMNVSTLELGDSALYLCASSHSSTGRVIYEQYFGPGTRLTVT.